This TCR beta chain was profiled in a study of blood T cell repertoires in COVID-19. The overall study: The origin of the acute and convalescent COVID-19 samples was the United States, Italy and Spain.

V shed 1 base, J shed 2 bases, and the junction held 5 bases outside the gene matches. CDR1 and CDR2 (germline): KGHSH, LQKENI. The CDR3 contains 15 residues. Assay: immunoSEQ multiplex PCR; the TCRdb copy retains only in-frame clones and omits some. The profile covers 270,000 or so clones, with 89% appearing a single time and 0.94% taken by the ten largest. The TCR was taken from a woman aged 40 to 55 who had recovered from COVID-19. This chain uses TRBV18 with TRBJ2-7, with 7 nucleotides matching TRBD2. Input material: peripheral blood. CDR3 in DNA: TGTGCCAGCTCACCACGTACTAGCGTCGCCTACGAGCAGTACTTC. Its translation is CASSPRTSVAYEQYF.